This T cell receptor (beta chain) was obtained from a study of T cell responses to AZD1222 COVID-19 vaccine. The junction had 7 bases not matched to a gene; V was cut back by 2 bases and J by 0 bases. The germline gives CDR1 MGHDK, CDR2 SYGVNS. This CDR3 has 17 amino acids. Profiling relied on immunoSEQ multiplex PCR, and the TCRdb table lists in-frame clones only, not all of them. The data show some 150,000 clones, with roughly nine tenths seen just once and less than 2% held by the top ten. The rearrangement uses TRBV25-1 and TRBJ1-1, with 9 bases lining up with TRBD1. The clonotype comes from an adult in good health. The input for sequencing was peripheral blood, taken on day 0 of AZD1222 vaccination. The CDR3: CASSEGTGYPVNTEAFF. The DNA for the CDR3 is TGTGCCAGCAGTGAAGGGACAGGGTATCCCGTGAACACTGAAGCTTTCTTT.